This T cell receptor beta chain comes out of a study of T cell responses to AZD1222 COVID-19 vaccine. Worth noting for this clone: The antigen is unknown.

Broader study findings: Of the AZD1222 recipients, only 5 to 7 were seropositive at baseline. As reported, nearly half of all spike-specific TCRs target variant regions that are unmutated. White British ancestry dominated among donors, who included more females, and clonal diversity was possibly underestimated.

The protocol was immunoSEQ multiplex PCR, while the TCRdb copy is restricted to in-frame clones and leaves out a portion. The sample records approximately 190,000 clones, roughly 93% being singletons. In germline, CDR1 is SGDLS, CDR2 YYNGEE. With 2 bases removed from V and 5 bases from J, the gap between germline ends came to 10 bases. CDR3 size: 13 residues. The sample here was peripheral blood, taken on day 0 of AZD1222 vaccination. The source of this sequence is an adult in good health. The J gene is TRBJ1-1, the V gene TRBV9; D may be TRBD1 (5 bases). The CDR3 bases are TGTGCCAGCAGCGTCAGGGTCGGGACTGAAGCTTTCTTT. It specifies CASSVRVGTEAFF.